These 3 T cell receptor beta chains originate from one sample sequenced in a study of T cell responses to AZD1222 COVID-19 vaccine. Clones were read by immunoSEQ multiplex PCR, and TCRdb kept only the in-frame ones, dropping some. The profile shows approximately 140,000 clones, 89% of them singletons. The sample consisted of peripheral blood, taken on day 0 of AZD1222 vaccination. These receptors all come from an adult in good health.

The chain has TRBV18 and TRBJ2-5; D gene uncertain. The CDR3 covers 12 residues. In germline, CDR1 is KGHSH, CDR2 LQKENI. Trimming took off 5 bases at V and 6 bases at J, with 10 bases between the two ends. In DNA, the CDR3 is TGTGCCAGCTCAATAACAGCACAGACCCAGTACTTC. Protein sequence: CASSITAQTQYF. The variable domain in full, with the rest retrieved from reference TRBV18 and TRBJ2-5, is NAGVMQNPRHLVRRRGQEARLRCSPMKGHSHVYWYRQLPEEGLKFMVYLQKENIIDESGMPKERFSAEFPKEGPSILRIQQVVRGDSAAYFCASSITAQTQYFGPGTRLLVL.

This clone came up a few times. The J gene is TRBJ1-5, the V gene TRBV19, with TRBD1 matching over 10 bases. This CDR3 comprises 16 residues. CDR1 and CDR2 (germline): LNHDA, SQIVND (reference sequence). After removal of 5 bases from V and 3 bases from J, the junction contained 7 bases not matched to a gene. CDR3 in DNA: TGTGCCAGTAGTCCAGGGACAGGGGATTTCAATCAGCCCCAGCATTTT. Its protein is CASSPGTGDFNQPQHF. Looking up the rest from reference TRBV19 and TRBJ1-5 gives the full variable domain: DGGITQSPKYLFRKEGQNVTLSCEQNLNHDAMYWYRQDPGQGLRLIYYSQIVNDFQKGDIAEGYSVSREKKESFPLTVTSAQKNPTAFYLCASSPGTGDFNQPQHFGDGTRLSIL.

This chain links TRBV28 with TRBJ2-2; no clear D. Germline V gene lookup returns CDR1 MDHEN and CDR2 SYDVKM. Deletions cut 8 bases from V and 6 bases from J, with 7 bases between. The CDR3 contains 11 residues. CDR3 amino acids: CASSRAGELFF. The CDR3 DNA reads as TGTGCCAGCTCTAGGGCCGGGGAGCTGTTTTTT.